Presented here are 16 T cell receptor beta chains from one specimen sequenced in a study of blood T cell repertoires in COVID-19. Sequenced by immunoSEQ multiplex PCR; TCRdb stores in-frame clones only, minus some. The sample carries some 140,000 clones, about 80% recorded once. Sequencing input: peripheral blood. These receptors originate from a woman aged 60 to 75 with COVID-19, enrolled during active disease.

The chain combines TRBV10-3 with TRBJ2-5; TRBD1 matches 7 bases. The CDR3 totals 16 residues. Germline CDR1 reads ENHRY; CDR2 reads SYGVKD. The J segment lost 3 bases and the V segment lost 0 bases, leaving 7 bases of the junction unmatched. DNA for the CDR3: TGTGCCATCAGTGAGTCTTTATCAGGGGGTAAAGAGACCCAGTACTTC. It codes for CAISESLSGGKETQYF.

This clone was counted a few times. This rearrangement joins TRBV6-6 to TRBJ1-4, with D maybe TRBD1 (6 bases). Germline V gene lookup returns CDR1 MNHNY and CDR2 SVGAGI (reference sequence). The CDR3 has 15 amino acids. The V gene lost 2 bases and the J gene lost 8 bases, with 15 bases spanning the gap. The CDR3 region is CASSYEGQREEKLFF. In nucleotides, the CDR3 is TGTGCCAGCAGTTACGAAGGACAGAGGGAAGAAAAACTGTTTTTT.

This sequence joins TRBV19 and TRBJ1-5; D is unresolved. The CDR3 loop spans 15 amino acids. CDR1 and CDR2 (germline): LNHDA, SQIVND (reference sequence). V was pared by 2 bases and J by 5 bases, with 13 bases between. The CDR3 here is CASSISVEGYQPQHF. In DNA form, the CDR3 reads TGTGCCAGTAGTATATCCGTCGAGGGATATCAGCCCCAGCATTTT.

This chain uses TRBV3-1 (or the pseudogene TRBV3-2) with TRBJ1-2, with TRBD1 matching 9 bases. The germline CDR1 and CDR2 sequences are LGHDT and YNNKEL (reference sequence). The V and J ends lost 4 bases and 8 bases, in that order; junction bases with no gene match: 8. The CDR3 is made up of 14 amino acids. CDR3 nucleotide sequence: TGTGCCAGCAGCCCTCTCAGACAGGGGGGAGGCTACACCTTC. It yields the protein CASSPLRQGGGYTF.

The chain joins TRBV5-1 to TRBJ2-3, with TRBD2 matching over 8 bases. This CDR3 has 13 amino acids. V dropped 3 bases and J dropped 5; count of bases not matched to a gene: 2. CDR1 and CDR2 from the germline V gene are SGHRS and YFSETQ. The CDR3 DNA reads as TGCGCCAGCAGCTCCGGGGGGGTAGATACGCAGTATTTT. Protein: CASSSGGVDTQYF.

This rearrangement joins TRBV19 to TRBJ2-5; perhaps TRBD1 as D (6 bases). CDR3 length: 14 amino acids. Germline V gene sequence: CDR1 LNHDA, CDR2 SQIVND (reference sequence). Trimming took 4 bases from V and 5 from J, leaving 14 bases between them. CDR3 coding DNA: TGTGCCAGTAGTACAGGGGATGGCGGTGAGACCCAGTACTTC. The encoded protein is CASSTGDGGETQYF.

This clone has more than one count but fewer than ten. V and J are TRBV5-1 and TRBJ2-5; the D is unclear. This CDR3 is 13 amino acids long. CDR1 SGHRS and CDR2 YFSETQ come from the germline V gene. The germline V and J ends were trimmed by 4 bases and 5 bases, with 12 bases remaining between them. CDR3 nucleotide sequence: TGCGCCAGCAGCAACGAGGTTGCGGAGACCCAGTACTTC. Its translation: CASSNEVAETQYF.

The V gene is TRBV4-1, the J gene TRBJ2-3; 11 bases fit TRBD2. Germline-derived CDR1 and CDR2 are MGHRA and YSYEKL. The CDR3 has 18 residues. The V segment lost 1 base and the J segment 4 bases; nucleotides outside the gene matches: 10. CDR3 protein: CASSQVGSSGRLSDTQYF. The CDR3 bases are TGCGCCAGCAGCCAAGTAGGGTCTAGCGGGAGGTTGTCAGATACGCAGTATTTT.

This clone has a handful of counts. This chain uses TRBV5-1 with TRBJ2-5; D is uncertain. The germline V and J ends were trimmed by 1 base and 2 bases, with 12 bases remaining between them. Looked up from germline, CDR1 is SGHRS and CDR2 is YFSETQ. The CDR3 is 15 residues long. CDR3 DNA: TGCGCCAGCAGCTTGAGCCCAAGAGAACAAGAGACCCAGTACTTC. Its translation is CASSLSPREQETQYF.

The genes are TRBV6-6 and TRBJ1-2, with 7 positions matching TRBD1. Germline CDR1 MNHNY, CDR2 SVGAGI (reference sequence). V gave up 6 bases and J gave up 4 bases; unmatched junction bases: 5. The CDR3 contains 13 residues. The CDR3 loop is CASSPWDSYGYTF. DNA of the CDR3: TGTGCCAGCAGCCCCTGGGACAGCTATGGCTACACCTTC.

The chain combines TRBV7-2 with TRBJ2-2; D may be TRBD1 (6 bases). V gave up 5 bases and J gave up 1 base, with 11 bases separating them. From germline, CDR1 is SGHTA and CDR2 FQGNSA. The CDR3 runs 15 residues. DNA for the CDR3: TGTGCCAGCAGCGTAGACAGGCGGAACACCGGGGAGCTGTTTTTT. It encodes CASSVDRRNTGELFF.

The rearrangement joins TRBV7-2 to TRBJ2-6; no clear D. This CDR3 region has 14 residues. Trimming cost V 5 bases and J 3 bases, with 8 bases left between them. Germline CDR1 is SGHTA and CDR2 is FQGNSA. The CDR3, as DNA: TGTGCCAGCAGCCCCGTTTTTGGGGCCAACGTCCTGACTTTC. Its protein is CASSPVFGANVLTF. The full variable domain, completed using reference TRBV7-2 and TRBJ2-6, is GAGVSQSPSNKVTEKGKDVELRCDPISGHTALYWYRQSLGQGLEFLIYFQGNSAPDKSGLPSDRFSAERTGGSVSTLTIQRTQQEDSAVYLCASSPVFGANVLTFGAGSRLTVL.

The CDR3 loop is CASSLRQDGYTF. For the CDR3, the DNA is TGTGCCAGCAGCCTGCGACAGGATGGCTACACCTTC. The rearrangement links TRBV9 to TRBJ1-2; D is possibly TRBD1 (6 bases). The CDR3 runs to 12 residues. Trimming removed 4 bases from V and 6 bases from J, with 10 bases in between. Germline-derived CDR1 and CDR2 are SGDLS and YYNGEE.

This chain links TRBV9 with TRBJ1-6, with TRBD1 matching 10 bases. CDR1 and CDR2 from the germline V gene are SGDLS and YYNGEE. V shed 7 bases, J shed 5 bases, and the junction held 12 bases outside the gene matches. CDR3 length: 17 amino acids. The CDR3 region is CASGRGPGQGNNSPLHF. The CDR3 nucleotides read TGTGCCAGCGGCCGTGGCCCGGGACAGGGGAATAATTCACCCCTCCACTTT.

The chain links TRBV5-1 to TRBJ2-2, with 14 bases that match TRBD2. The CDR3 spans 20 residues. The junction had 17 bases not matched to a gene; V was cut back by 3 bases and J by 7 bases. Germline V gives CDR1 SGHRS, CDR2 YFSETQ. CDR3 bases: TGCGCCAGCAGCTCCCCCGGGACTAGCGGGGGTAATGGCGACAGCGGGGAGCTGTTTTTT. Translating it yields CASSSPGTSGGNGDSGELFF.

The chain recombines TRBV27 with TRBJ1-5, with 10 bases aligning to TRBD1. The V and J ends lost 2 bases and 3 bases, in that order; junction bases with no gene match: 13. Germline lookup yields CDR1 MNHEY and CDR2 SMNVEV (reference sequence). The CDR3 sequence is 19 residues long. The CDR3 DNA is TGTGCCAGCAGTTTAACCCCCCCCCGGGACAGGGGATTCAATCAGCCCCAGCATTTT. Amino acids: CASSLTPPRDRGFNQPQHF.